This passage covers 2 T cell receptor beta chains from one sample sequenced in a study of T-cell memory formation after mild COVID-19. MiXCR, run by TCRdb on the 5' RACE reads, gives a single entry per CDR3 protein. Here the sample spans 350,000 to 500,000 distinct CDR3 sequences, about 20% being singletons. Specimen: PBMCs or a T cell subset sorted from them (not recorded which). Receptors were obtained from a man younger than 35 who had mild COVID-19 (a few samples of this study predate the infection). Cell type and time point are not known.

This clonotype has only a few counts. The rearrangement joins TRBV11-1 to TRBJ2-1; D gene uncertain. The CDR3 is 13 residues long. V shed 1 base and J shed 10 bases, with 11 bases lying between them. Germline V gives CDR1 SGHAT, CDR2 FQDESV (reference sequence). The CDR3 spells CASSLERVYEQFF. In DNA form, the CDR3 reads TGTGCCAGCAGCTTAGAACGGGTTTACGAGCAGTTCTTC.

This clonotype has more than one count but fewer than ten. This rearrangement joins TRBV5-4 to TRBJ1-1; no firm D call. CDR1 SGHNT and CDR2 YYREEE come from the germline V gene (reference sequence). The V end was cut by 7 bases, the J end by 1 base, with 14 bases between. CDR3 length: 14 amino acids. The CDR3 reads CASRPEWKNTEAFF. In DNA, the CDR3 is TGTGCCAGCCGTCCTGAATGGAAGAACACTGAAGCTTTCTTT.